Listed here are 17 T cell receptor beta chains from one sample, sequenced in a study of response to subunit inactivated influenza vaccine. TCRdb called the RT-PCR reads again in MiXCR, with one record for every CDR3 protein. The data show 500,000 to 600,000 distinct CDR3 sequences, with roughly 13% seen just once and around 12% held by the top ten. Sequencing used PBMCs from blood, obtained more than 35 days after vaccination. The source is a man aged 45-60 years who received an inactivated influenza vaccine.

The rearrangement links TRBV7-2 to TRBJ2-7; the D gene is possibly TRBD2 (5 bases). The CDR3 sequence is 14 residues long. Per germline, CDR1 SGHTA and CDR2 FQGNSA. Trimming took off 1 base at V and 1 base at J, with 8 bases between the two ends. The CDR3 bases are TGTGCCAGCAGCTTAGAGCGGAGGTCCTACGAGCAGTACTTC. Amino acid sequence: CASSLERRSYEQYF. Variable domain in full (rest from reference TRBV7-2 and TRBJ2-7): GAGVSQSPSNKVTEKGKDVELRCDPISGHTALYWYRQSLGQGLEFLIYFQGNSAPDKSGLPSDRFSAERTGGSVSTLTIQRTQQEDSAVYLCASSLERRSYEQYFGPGTRLTVT.

This chain joins TRBV19 and TRBJ2-4; 7 bases fit TRBD2. This CDR3 is built from 17 residues. Unmatched junction bases numbered 7, after V lost 2 bases and J lost 0 bases. Germline V CDR1 and CDR2: LNHDA, SQIVND (reference sequence). CDR3 sequence (DNA): TGTGCCAGTAGTATAATAGGGGACTACATAGCCAAAAACATTCAGTACTTC. Amino acids: CASSIIGDYIAKNIQYF.

This clonotype was found a few times. The chain combines TRBV7-8 with TRBJ2-7; 7 positions match TRBD1. The germline CDR1 and CDR2 sequences are SGHVS and FQNEAQ. The CDR3 spans 16 residues. The trim removed 5 bases at V and 3 bases at J, leaving 13 bases unmatched. This CDR3 reads CASSTIPGQNNYEQYF. CDR3 DNA: TGTGCCAGCAGCACTATTCCGGGACAGAATAACTACGAGCAGTACTTC. Based on the CDR3 plus reference TRBV7-8 and TRBJ2-7, the full variable domain is GAGVSQSPRYKVAKRGQDVALRCDPISGHVSLFWYQQALGQGPEFLTYFQNEAQLDKSGLPSDRFFAERPEGSVSTLKIQRTQQEDSAVYLCASSTIPGQNNYEQYFGPGTRLTVT.

The chain uses TRBV20-1 and TRBJ1-1; TRBD1 matches 8 bases. Germline V gives CDR1 DFQATT, CDR2 SNEGSKA (reference sequence). V shed 5 bases and J 5 bases; nucleotides not matched to a gene: 10. CDR3 length: 14 amino acids. The CDR3 DNA reads TGCAGTGCTGCTGGTACAGGGGGTCGGACTGAAGCTTTCTTT. This translates into CSAAGTGGRTEAFF.

This clonotype was seen only a few times. The CDR3 region is CAISEGRTQETQYF. The CDR3 nucleotides read TGTGCCATCAGTGAGGGGCGGACCCAAGAGACCCAGTACTTC. This rearrangement joins TRBV10-3 to TRBJ2-5; D uncertain. Deletions cut 2 bases from V and 1 base from J, with 8 bases between. CDR3 length: 14 amino acids. In germline, CDR1 is ENHRY, CDR2 SYGVKD.

This chain links TRBV2 with TRBJ2-5; D call uncertain. The CDR3 spans 14 residues. The V gene lost 5 bases and the J gene lost 0 bases, with 10 bases spanning the gap. Germline V gene data show CDR1 as SNHLY and CDR2 as FYNNEI. Here the CDR3 reads CASSTQRYQETQYF. The CDR3 DNA sequence: TGTGCCAGCAGTACCCAGAGGTACCAAGAGACCCAGTACTTC. The full variable domain, completed using reference TRBV2 and TRBJ2-5, is EPEVTQTPSHQVTQMGQEVILRCVPISNHLYFYWYRQILGQKVEFLVSFYNNEISEKSEIFDDQFSVERPDGSNFTLKIRSTKLEDSAMYFCASSTQRYQETQYFGPGTRLLVL.

As for this clonotype: This may arise from a read error, as a much more abundant clone is one base away. V is TRBV20-1 and J is TRBJ2-7, with no clear D. Germline CDR1 and CDR2: DFQATT and SNEGSKA (reference sequence). The CDR3 is 11 amino acids. CDR3 sequence reads: CSAPASYELYF. DNA of the CDR3: TGCAGTGCTCCGGCCAGCTACGAGCTGTACTTC.

The chain has TRBV30 and TRBJ1-1; D is perhaps TRBD1 (6 bases). CDR1 GTSNPN and CDR2 SVGIG come from the germline V gene (reference sequence). This CDR3 is 13 amino acids long. V shed 3 bases and J shed 1 base, with 9 bases lying between them. For the CDR3, the DNA is TGTGCCTGGAGGTGGGGGGCGAACACTGAAGCTTTCTTT. Translation: CAWRWGANTEAFF.

The rearrangement joins TRBV9 to TRBJ1-4; tentatively, D is TRBD1 (5 bases). Germline V gene sequence: CDR1 SGDLS, CDR2 YYNGEE. With 0 bases removed from V and 4 bases from J, the gap between germline ends came to 13 bases. The CDR3 runs 16 residues. The CDR3 nucleotides are TGTGCCAGCAGCGTAGGTGCCGGACAAATTAATGAAAAACTGTTTTTT. It codes for CASSVGAGQINEKLFF.

This clonotype was seen a handful of times. This rearrangement joins TRBV4-3 to TRBJ1-1; a weak D match, TRBD1 (5 bases). The CDR3 loop spans 14 amino acids. Trimming took off 5 bases at V and 1 base at J, with 11 bases between the two ends. CDR1 LGHNA and CDR2 YSLEER come from the germline V gene. The CDR3 loop reads CASSFGTENTEAFF. CDR3 sequence (DNA): TGCGCCAGCAGCTTCGGGACGGAGAACACTGAAGCTTTCTTT.

The V call is TRBV5-1, the J call TRBJ2-7; tentative D call: TRBD1 (6 bases). This CDR3 comprises 14 residues. Germline CDR1 and CDR2: SGHRS and YFSETQ. Trimming took off 4 bases at V and 0 bases at J, with 11 bases between the two ends. The CDR3 spells CASSPLDSSYEQYF. The DNA for the CDR3 is TGCGCCAGCAGCCCTTTGGACAGCTCCTACGAGCAGTACTTC.

A note on this clonotype: Its ends do not fully match the called genes, so a read error is possible. The chain employs TRBV5-5 and TRBJ1-1, with D unresolved. Germline V gene data show CDR1 as SGHKS and CDR2 as YYEKEE (reference sequence). This CDR3 has 15 residues. For the CDR3, the DNA is TGTGCCAGCAGCTTGAAATGGCTCCCGAACACTAAAGCTTTCTTT. This translates into CASSLKWLPNTKAFF.

This clonotype came up a few times. This chain connects TRBV29-1 to TRBJ1-1, with a possible D match to TRBD1 (6 bases). The germline V and J ends were trimmed by 3 bases and 5 bases, with 16 bases remaining between them. Germline V CDR1 and CDR2: SQVTM, ANQGSEA. The CDR3 runs 14 residues. The CDR3 reads CSVEEVTGETEAFF. For the CDR3, the DNA is TGCAGCGTTGAGGAGGTGACAGGAGAGACTGAAGCTTTCTTT.

In its sample, this clonotype was seen a few times. The rearrangement links TRBV2 to TRBJ2-1; 10 nucleotides agree with TRBD1. Trimming removed 6 bases from V and 2 bases from J; junction bases left unmatched: 4. CDR3 size: 15 residues. CDR1 and CDR2 (germline): SNHLY, FYNNEI. This CDR3 is CASRVDRGPYNEQFF. The CDR3 region has the DNA TGTGCCAGCAGGGTCGACAGGGGGCCCTACAATGAGCAGTTCTTC. The entire variable domain, with the rest obtained from reference TRBV2 and TRBJ2-1, is as follows: EPEVTQTPSHQVTQMGQEVILRCVPISNHLYFYWYRQILGQKVEFLVSFYNNEISEKSEIFDDQFSVERPDGSNFTLKIRSTKLEDSAMYFCASRVDRGPYNEQFFGPGTRLTVL.

This clonotype has at least ten counts. The chain joins TRBV6-1 to TRBJ1-5; tentatively, D is TRBD1 (6 bases). The V gene's germline CDR1 is MNHNS and CDR2 SASEGT. The germline V and J ends were trimmed by 6 bases and 0 bases, with 12 bases remaining between them. The CDR3 totals 15 residues. In DNA, the CDR3 is TGTGCCAGCAGCCTAACAGGGCTTAGCAATCAGCCCCAGCATTTT. Amino acids: CASSLTGLSNQPQHF.

This clonotype was counted ten times or more. The V call is TRBV12-3 or TRBV12-4, the J call TRBJ2-5, with 10 nucleotides matching TRBD2. Losses at the gene ends were 6 bases for V and 5 bases for J; bases not matched to a gene: 3. The CDR3 has 13 amino acids. CDR3 protein: CASREGLAETQYF. The CDR3 DNA sequence: TGTGCCAGCAGGGAGGGACTAGCGGAGACCCAGTACTTC.

V gene TRBV4-1 combines with J gene TRBJ1-1; 8 nucleotides agree with TRBD1. Germline trimming cut 4 bases from V and 7 bases from J; bases unmatched to any gene: 5. Germline V gene data show CDR1 as MGHRA and CDR2 as YSYEKL. The CDR3 contains 13 residues. The CDR3 nucleotides read TGCGCCAGCAGCCCAGGGGGCTTGGTTGAAGCTTTCTTT. As protein: CASSPGGLVEAFF.